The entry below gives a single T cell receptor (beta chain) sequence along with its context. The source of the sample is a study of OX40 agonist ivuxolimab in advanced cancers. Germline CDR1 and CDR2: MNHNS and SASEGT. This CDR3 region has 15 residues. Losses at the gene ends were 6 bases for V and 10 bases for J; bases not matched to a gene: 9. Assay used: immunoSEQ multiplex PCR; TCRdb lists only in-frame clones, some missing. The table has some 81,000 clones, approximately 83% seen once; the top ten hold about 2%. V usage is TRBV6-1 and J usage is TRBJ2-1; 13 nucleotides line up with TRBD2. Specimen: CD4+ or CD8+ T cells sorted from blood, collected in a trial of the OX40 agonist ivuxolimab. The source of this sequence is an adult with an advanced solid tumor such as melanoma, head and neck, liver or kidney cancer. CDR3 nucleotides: TGTGCCAGCAGCCGAGGACTAGCGGGGGTACAAGAGCAGTTCTTC. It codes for CASSRGLAGVQEQFF.